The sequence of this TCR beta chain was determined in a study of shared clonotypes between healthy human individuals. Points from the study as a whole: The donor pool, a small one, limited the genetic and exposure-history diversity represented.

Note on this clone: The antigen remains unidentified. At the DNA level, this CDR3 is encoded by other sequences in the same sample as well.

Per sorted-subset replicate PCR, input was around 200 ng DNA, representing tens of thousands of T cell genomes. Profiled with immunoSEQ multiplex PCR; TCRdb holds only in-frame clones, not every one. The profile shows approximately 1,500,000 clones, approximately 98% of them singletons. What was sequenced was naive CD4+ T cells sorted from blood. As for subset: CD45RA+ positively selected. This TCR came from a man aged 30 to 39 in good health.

CDR3 in amino acids: CASSVGGGNTDTQYF. In nucleotides, the CDR3 is TGTGCCAGCAGCGTAGGGGGCGGGAACACAGATACGCAGTATTTT. The V gene is TRBV9, the J gene TRBJ2-3, with a weak D call TRBD2 (6 bases). This CDR3 spans 15 amino acids. The germline V gene encodes CDR1 SGDLS and CDR2 YYNGEE. The germline V and J ends were trimmed by 0 bases and 2 bases, with 10 bases remaining between them.